This T cell receptor beta chain was sequenced in a study of T cell repertoires in cytomegalovirus infection. Findings and caveats of the study: Adding up the frequency of public TCR beta families identified people who carried CMV plus the relevant HLA.

As to this clonotype: The antigen is not known.

TCRdb re-called the reads through MiXCR, storing one row per CDR3 protein. The sample lists hundreds of thousands of distinct CDR3 sequences; approximately 31% were seen once. Looked up from germline, CDR1 is SGHDN and CDR2 is FVKESK. CDR3 length: 12 residues. The V end was cut by 2 bases, the J end by 8 bases, with 7 bases between. This rearrangement joins TRBV14 to TRBJ2-1; D gene ambiguous. The TCR was taken from a human donor in good health (CMV status not recorded). Some clones in this sample may be carry-over from other donors' samples. Sequencing used cultured CD8+ T cells from PBMCs, obtained from culture after CMV antigen stimulation. CDR3 sequence: CASSQSDYEQFF. DNA for the CDR3: TGTGCCAGCAGCCAATCCGACTATGAGCAGTTCTTC.